This TCR beta chain was observed in a study of cytomegalovirus exposure and HLA in healthy donors. Assay: immunoSEQ multiplex PCR; the TCRdb copy retains only in-frame clones and omits some. Of 50,000 to 65,000 clones in the sample, roughly 90% are singletons; the top ten hold about 8.1%. This CDR3 spans 14 amino acids. Trimming pared 5 bases from V and 9 bases from J, leaving 16 bases between. Germline values: CDR1 MNHEY, CDR2 SVGAGI. The chain recombines TRBV6-5 with TRBJ2-2; D might be TRBD1 (6 bases). The TCR sequence derives from a woman younger than 35 in good health and CMV-seropositive. The specimen sequenced was PBMCs. The CDR3 coding sequence is TGTGCCAGCAGTCGATACAGGGAACACCGGGAGCTGTTTTTT. Translating gives CASSRYREHRELFF.